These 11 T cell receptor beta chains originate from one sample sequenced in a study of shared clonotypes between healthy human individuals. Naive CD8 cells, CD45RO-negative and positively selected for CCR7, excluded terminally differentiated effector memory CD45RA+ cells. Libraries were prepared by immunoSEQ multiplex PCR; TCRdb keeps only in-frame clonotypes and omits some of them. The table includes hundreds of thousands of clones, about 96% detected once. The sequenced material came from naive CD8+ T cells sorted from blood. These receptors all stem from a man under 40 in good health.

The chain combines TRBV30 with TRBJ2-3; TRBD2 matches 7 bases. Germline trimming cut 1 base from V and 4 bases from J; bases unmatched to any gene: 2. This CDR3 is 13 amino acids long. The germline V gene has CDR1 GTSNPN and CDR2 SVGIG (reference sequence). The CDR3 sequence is CAWSGLAADTQYF. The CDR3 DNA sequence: TGTGCCTGGAGTGGACTAGCAGCAGATACGCAGTATTTT.

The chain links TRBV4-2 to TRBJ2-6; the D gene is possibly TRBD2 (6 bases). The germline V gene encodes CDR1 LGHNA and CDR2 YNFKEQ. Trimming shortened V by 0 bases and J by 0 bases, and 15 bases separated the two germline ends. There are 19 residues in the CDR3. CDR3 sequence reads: CASSQDPRAGSSGANVLTF. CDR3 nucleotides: TGTGCCAGCAGCCAAGATCCCAGGGCGGGAAGCTCTGGGGCCAACGTCCTGACTTTC.

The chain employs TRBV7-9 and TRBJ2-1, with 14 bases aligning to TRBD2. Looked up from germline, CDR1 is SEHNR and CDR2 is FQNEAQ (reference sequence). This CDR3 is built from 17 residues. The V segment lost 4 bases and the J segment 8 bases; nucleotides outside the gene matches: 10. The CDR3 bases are TGTGCCAGCAGCTCTCCCCCAAGGACTAGCGGGAGGTATGAGCAGTTCTTC. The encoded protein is CASSSPPRTSGRYEQFF. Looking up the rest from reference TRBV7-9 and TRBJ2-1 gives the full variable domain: DTGVSQNPRHKITKRGQNVTFRCDPISEHNRLYWYRQTLGQGPEFLTYFQNEAQLEKSRLLSDRFSAERPKGSFSTLEIQRTEQGDSAMYLCASSSPPRTSGRYEQFFGPGTRLTVL.

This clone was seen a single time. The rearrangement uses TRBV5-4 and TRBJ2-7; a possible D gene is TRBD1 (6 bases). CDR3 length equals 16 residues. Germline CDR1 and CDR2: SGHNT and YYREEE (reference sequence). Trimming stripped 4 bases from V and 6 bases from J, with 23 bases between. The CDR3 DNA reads TGTGCCAGCAGCCCCTTGGTACAGGGATCGGTAGGCGAGCAGTACTTC. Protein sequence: CASSPLVQGSVGEQYF.

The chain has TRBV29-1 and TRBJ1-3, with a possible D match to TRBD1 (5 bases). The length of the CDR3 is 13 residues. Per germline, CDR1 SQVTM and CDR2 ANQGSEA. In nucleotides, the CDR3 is TGCGCGGGGACGGGGAGCGTTGGAAACACCATATATTTT. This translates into CAGTGSVGNTIYF.

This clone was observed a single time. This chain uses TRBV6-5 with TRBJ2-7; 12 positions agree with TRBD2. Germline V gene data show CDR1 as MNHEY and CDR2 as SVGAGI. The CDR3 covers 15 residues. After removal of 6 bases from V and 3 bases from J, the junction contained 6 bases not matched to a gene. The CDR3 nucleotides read TGTGCCAGCAGAAGAGGACTAGCGGGAAACTACGAGCAGTACTTC. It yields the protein CASRRGLAGNYEQYF.

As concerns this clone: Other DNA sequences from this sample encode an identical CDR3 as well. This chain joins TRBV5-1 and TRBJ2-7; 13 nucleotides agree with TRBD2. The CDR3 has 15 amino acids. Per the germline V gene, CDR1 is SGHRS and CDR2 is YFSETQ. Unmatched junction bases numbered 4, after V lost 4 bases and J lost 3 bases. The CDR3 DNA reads TGCGCCAGCAGCGGGGGACTAGCGGGAATCTACGAGCAGTACTTC. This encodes CASSGGLAGIYEQYF.

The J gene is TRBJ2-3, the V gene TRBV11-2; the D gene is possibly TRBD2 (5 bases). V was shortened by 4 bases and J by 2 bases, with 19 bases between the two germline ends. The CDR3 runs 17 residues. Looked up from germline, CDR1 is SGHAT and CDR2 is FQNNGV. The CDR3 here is CASSSGGGTEYTDTQYF. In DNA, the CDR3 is TGTGCCAGCAGCTCCGGAGGAGGTACGGAGTACACAGATACGCAGTATTTT. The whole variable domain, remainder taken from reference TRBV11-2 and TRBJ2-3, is EAGVAQSPRYKIIEKRQSVAFWCNPISGHATLYWYQQILGQGPKLLIQFQNNGVVDDSQLPKDRFSAERLKGVDSTLKIQPAKLEDSAVYLCASSSGGGTEYTDTQYFGPGTRLTVL.

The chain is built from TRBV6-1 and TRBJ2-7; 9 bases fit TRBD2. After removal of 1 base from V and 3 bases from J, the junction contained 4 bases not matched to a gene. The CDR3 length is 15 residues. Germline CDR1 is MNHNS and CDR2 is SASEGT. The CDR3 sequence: CASSEGRLAVYEQYF. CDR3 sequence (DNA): TGTGCCAGCAGTGAAGGGAGACTAGCGGTCTACGAGCAGTACTTC.

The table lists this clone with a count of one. The CDR3 loop reads CASSSPLIKGNYGYTF. The CDR3 DNA reads as TGTGCCAGCAGTTCCCCCCTGATTAAGGGAAACTATGGCTACACCTTC. The V call is TRBV28, the J call TRBJ1-2, with unresolved D. This CDR3 contains 16 residues. Trimming left V 4 bases short and J 2 bases short, with 17 bases between. Germline CDR1 and CDR2: MDHEN and SYDVKM.

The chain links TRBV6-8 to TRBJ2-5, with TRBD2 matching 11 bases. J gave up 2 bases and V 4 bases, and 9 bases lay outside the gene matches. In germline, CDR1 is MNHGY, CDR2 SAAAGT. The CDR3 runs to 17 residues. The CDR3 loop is CASSSIPSGRHQETQYF. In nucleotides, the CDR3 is TGTGCCAGCAGTTCTATCCCTAGCGGGAGGCATCAAGAGACCCAGTACTTC.